This TCR beta chain was sequenced for a study of CD8 T cells in ankylosing spondylitis. Study-level findings and limits: The disease-linked clones had a CD8+ phenotype and low blood frequencies. Fewer than ten highly homologous variants made up a TCR beta motif that seemed to typify ankylosing spondylitis blood. Clones linked to disease were reported to show significant enrichment in matched ankylosing spondylitis synovial fluid.

Via MiXCR, TCRdb re-called the 5' RACE reads, giving one row per CDR3 protein. The table lists 100,000 to 150,000 distinct CDR3 sequences, approximately 17% of them singletons, with 30% to 35% in the top ten. Concerning this clonotype itself: Its antigen is undetermined.

With 4 bases removed from V and 3 bases from J, the gap between germline ends came to 10 bases. CDR1 and CDR2 from the germline V gene are MNHEY and SMNVEV (reference sequence). CDR3 length: 13 residues. This clonotype was obtained from a male donor with ankylosing spondylitis. The sequenced material came from blood, either unsorted or a sorted T cell fraction (not recorded which). The chain employs TRBV27 and TRBJ2-7; D ambiguous. DNA of the CDR3: TGTGCCAGCAGTTCCTCCCCTTTCTACGAGCAGTACTTC. Protein sequence: CASSSSPFYEQYF.